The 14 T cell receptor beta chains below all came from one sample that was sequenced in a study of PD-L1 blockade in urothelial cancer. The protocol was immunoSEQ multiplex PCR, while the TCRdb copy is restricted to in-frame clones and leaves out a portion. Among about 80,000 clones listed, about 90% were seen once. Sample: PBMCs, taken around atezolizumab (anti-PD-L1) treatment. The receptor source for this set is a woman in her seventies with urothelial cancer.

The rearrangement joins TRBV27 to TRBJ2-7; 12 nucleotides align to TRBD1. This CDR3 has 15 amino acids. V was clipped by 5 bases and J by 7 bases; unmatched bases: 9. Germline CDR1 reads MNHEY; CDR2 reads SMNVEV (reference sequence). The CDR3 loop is CASSPLGTGGREQYF. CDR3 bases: TGTGCCAGCAGTCCCCTCGGGACAGGGGGCCGGGAGCAGTACTTC.

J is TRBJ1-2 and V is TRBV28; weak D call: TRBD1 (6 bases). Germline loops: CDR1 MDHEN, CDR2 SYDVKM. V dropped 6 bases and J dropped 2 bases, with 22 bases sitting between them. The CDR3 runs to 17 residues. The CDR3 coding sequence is TGTGCCAGCAGCTCACCCGCCCCGGACAGACAAAACTATGGCTACACCTTC. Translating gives CASSSPAPDRQNYGYTF.

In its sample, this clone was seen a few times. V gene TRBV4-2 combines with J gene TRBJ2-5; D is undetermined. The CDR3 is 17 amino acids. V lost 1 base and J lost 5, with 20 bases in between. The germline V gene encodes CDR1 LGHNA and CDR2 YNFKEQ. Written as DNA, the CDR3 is TGTGCCAGCAGCCAAGCCTCGAGGTTGGGTGGTCTGGAGACCCAGTACTTC. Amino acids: CASSQASRLGGLETQYF.

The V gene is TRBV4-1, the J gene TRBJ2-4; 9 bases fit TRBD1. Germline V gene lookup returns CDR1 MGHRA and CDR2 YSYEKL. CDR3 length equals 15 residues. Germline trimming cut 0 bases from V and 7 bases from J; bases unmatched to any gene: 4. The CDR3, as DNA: TGCGCCAGCAGCCAAGATACAGGGGGCTGGAACATTCAGTACTTC. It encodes CASSQDTGGWNIQYF.

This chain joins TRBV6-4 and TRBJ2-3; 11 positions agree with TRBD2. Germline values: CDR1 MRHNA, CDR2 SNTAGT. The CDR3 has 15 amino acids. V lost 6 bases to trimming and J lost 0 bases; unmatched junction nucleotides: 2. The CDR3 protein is CASRRLAGSTDTQYF. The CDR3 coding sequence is TGTGCCAGCAGACGACTAGCGGGGAGCACAGATACGCAGTATTTT.

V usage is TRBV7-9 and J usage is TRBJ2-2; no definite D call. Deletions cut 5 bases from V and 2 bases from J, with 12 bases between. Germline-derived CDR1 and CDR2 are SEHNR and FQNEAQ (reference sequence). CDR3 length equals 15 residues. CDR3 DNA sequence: TGTGCCAGCAGCCAGGTCGCTGTTAACACCGGGGAGCTGTTTTTT. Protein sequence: CASSQVAVNTGELFF.

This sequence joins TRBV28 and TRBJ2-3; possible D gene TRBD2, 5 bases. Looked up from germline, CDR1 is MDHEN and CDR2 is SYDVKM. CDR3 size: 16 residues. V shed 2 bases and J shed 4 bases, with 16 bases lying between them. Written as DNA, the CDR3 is TGTGCCAGCAGTTTAGTAGGACTTTGGGCCTCAGATACGCAGTATTTT. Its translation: CASSLVGLWASDTQYF.

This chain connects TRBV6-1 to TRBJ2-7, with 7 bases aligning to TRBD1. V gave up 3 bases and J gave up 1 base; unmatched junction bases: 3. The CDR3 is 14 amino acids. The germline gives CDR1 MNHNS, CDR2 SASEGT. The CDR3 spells CASSDRGQSYEQYF. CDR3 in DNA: TGTGCCAGCAGTGATAGGGGACAGTCCTACGAGCAGTACTTC.

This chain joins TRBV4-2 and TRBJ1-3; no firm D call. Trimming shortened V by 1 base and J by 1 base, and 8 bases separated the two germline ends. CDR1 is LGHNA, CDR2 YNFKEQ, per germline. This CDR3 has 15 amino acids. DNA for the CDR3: TGTGCCAGCAGCCAAGGGAGTGGGTCTGGAAACACCATATATTTT. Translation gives CASSQGSGSGNTIYF.

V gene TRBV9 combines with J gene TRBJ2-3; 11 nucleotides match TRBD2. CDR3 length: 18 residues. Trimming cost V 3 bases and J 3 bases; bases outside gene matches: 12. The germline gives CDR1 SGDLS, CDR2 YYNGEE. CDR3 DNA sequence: TGTGCCAGCAGCGAGCCCCTGACTAGCGGGGAAAGAACAGATACGCAGTATTTT. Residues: CASSEPLTSGERTDTQYF.

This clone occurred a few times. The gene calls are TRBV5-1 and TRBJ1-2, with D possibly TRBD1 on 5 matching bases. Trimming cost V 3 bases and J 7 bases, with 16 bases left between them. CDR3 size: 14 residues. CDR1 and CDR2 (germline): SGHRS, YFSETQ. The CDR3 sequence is CASSSRPGGVGYTF. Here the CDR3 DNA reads TGCGCCAGCAGCTCCAGACCCGGAGGGGTTGGCTACACCTTC.

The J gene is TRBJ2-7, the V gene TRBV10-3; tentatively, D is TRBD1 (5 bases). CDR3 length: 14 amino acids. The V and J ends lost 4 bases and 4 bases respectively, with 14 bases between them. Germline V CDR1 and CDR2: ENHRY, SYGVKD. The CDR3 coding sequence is TGTGCCATCAGTGCGCAGGGTAAGGCTTACGAGCAGTACTTC. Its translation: CAISAQGKAYEQYF.

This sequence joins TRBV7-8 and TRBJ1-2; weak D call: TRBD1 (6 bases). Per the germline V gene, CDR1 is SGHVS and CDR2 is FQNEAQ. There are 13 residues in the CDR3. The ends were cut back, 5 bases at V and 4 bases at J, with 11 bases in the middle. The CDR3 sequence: CASSQGQSYGYTF. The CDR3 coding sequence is TGTGCCAGCAGCCAAGGACAGTCCTATGGCTACACCTTC.

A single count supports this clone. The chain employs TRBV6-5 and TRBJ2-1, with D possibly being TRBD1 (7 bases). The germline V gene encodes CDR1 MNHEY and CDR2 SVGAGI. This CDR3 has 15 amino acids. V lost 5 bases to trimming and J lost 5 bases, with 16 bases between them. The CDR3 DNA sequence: TGTGCCAGCAGTCGGGGGACAGCCGATAACAATGAGCAGTTCTTC. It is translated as CASSRGTADNNEQFF.